Shown below are 14 T cell receptor beta chains from a single sample sequenced in a study of T cell repertoires in cytomegalovirus infection. MiXCR, applied by TCRdb to the reads, yields one record per CDR3 protein. Among approximately 630,000 distinct CDR3 sequences, approximately 24% were seen once, and the ten largest hold approximately 8%. Sequenced material: CD8+ T cells from PBMCs. These receptors all come from a human donor in good health (CMV status not recorded). Some clones in this sample may be carry-over from other donors' samples.

This clonotype was seen a handful of times. The chain uses TRBV20-1 and TRBJ2-1; TRBD1 is a possible D gene (6 bases). The ends were cut back, 3 bases at V and 8 bases at J, with 20 bases in the middle. Germline V gives CDR1 DFQATT, CDR2 SNEGSKA (reference sequence). CDR3 size: 15 residues. In nucleotides, the CDR3 is TGCAGTGCTAGCGACCGGGACACCAACGCGGATGAGCAGTTCTTC. This codes for CSASDRDTNADEQFF.

J is TRBJ2-3 and V is TRBV10-3, with TRBD1 matching 9 bases. Germline values: CDR1 ENHRY, CDR2 SYGVKD. The CDR3 is made up of 15 amino acids. V shed 4 bases and J 4 bases; nucleotides not matched to a gene: 6. The CDR3 loop reads CAISATGGEADTQYF. The DNA for the CDR3 is TGTGCCATCAGTGCGACAGGGGGAGAGGCAGATACGCAGTATTTT.

With regard to this clonotype: The CDR3 carries no conserved terminal phenylalanine or tryptophan, so it likely arises from a read error. The DNA is omitted, as the CDR3 cannot be located on it reliably, and the CDR3 follows TCRdb's listing. The V gene is TRBV20-1, the J gene TRBJ1-1. The CDR3 totals 13 residues, both ends included. Germline loops: CDR1 DFQATT, CDR2 SNEGSKA (reference sequence). This chain's CDR3 is CSARESVDGRLAQ.

Points on this clonotype: No conserved phenylalanine or tryptophan ends this CDR3, so it is likely a read error. In DNA, the CDR3 is TGCAGCGTTGAAGACCCCCAGGGCCTTGGATACGAGCAGTACATC. Protein sequence: CSVEDPQGLGYEQYI. The genes are TRBV29-1 and TRBJ2-7; tentatively, D is TRBD1 (5 bases). Trimming stripped 0 bases from V and 4 bases from J, with 16 bases between. The CDR3 is 15 residues long. Germline V gene sequence: CDR1 SQVTM, CDR2 ANQGSEA.

The chain combines TRBV19 with TRBJ2-1; 8 bases align to TRBD1. This CDR3 contains 18 residues. The junction had 15 bases not matched to a gene; V was cut back by 0 bases and J by 8 bases. Germline V gene lookup returns CDR1 LNHDA and CDR2 SQIVND (reference sequence). CDR3 residues: CASSIDPDRDSSRDEQFF. For the CDR3, the DNA is TGTGCCAGTAGTATAGACCCGGACAGGGACAGTAGTCGGGATGAGCAGTTCTTC.

This sequence joins TRBV29-1 and TRBJ2-1; 8 positions match TRBD1. V lost 8 bases and J lost 7; bases outside the gene matches: 7. The CDR3 runs 12 residues. CDR1 is SQVTM, CDR2 ANQGSEA, per germline. CDR3 nucleotide sequence: TGCAGCCAGAGACAGGGGAAAAATGAGCAGTTCTTC. Its protein is CSQRQGKNEQFF.

This clonotype was counted many times. The J gene is TRBJ2-7, the V gene TRBV7-9, with TRBD1 identical over 7 bases. Germline CDR1 SEHNR, CDR2 FQNEAQ (reference sequence). This CDR3 is built from 14 residues. The trim removed 5 bases at V and 3 bases at J, leaving 7 bases unmatched. The CDR3: CASSPWDSGYEQYF. DNA for the CDR3: TGTGCCAGCAGCCCCTGGGACAGCGGCTACGAGCAGTACTTC.

This chain joins TRBV20-1 and TRBJ2-1, with a tentative D call TRBD2 (6 bases). The CDR3 is 13 residues long. From germline, CDR1 is DFQATT and CDR2 SNEGSKA (reference sequence). Trimming removed 8 bases at V and 3 bases at J, with 14 bases between. The CDR3 coding sequence is TGCAGTCCGACGACTAGTTACTACAATGAGCAGTTCTTC. Translated: CSPTTSYYNEQFF.

The rearrangement joins TRBV10-2 to TRBJ2-7; 8 bases are a match to TRBD1. Germline CDR1 is WSHSY and CDR2 is SAAADI. V trimming: 6 bases; J trimming: 9 bases; junction bases outside the gene matches: 10. The CDR3 loop spans 13 amino acids. The CDR3 nucleotides read TGCGCCAGCAGCGGACAGGGACCGGACTCGCAGTACTTC. Translated: CASSGQGPDSQYF.

This clonotype was counted a few times. The V call is TRBV12-3 or TRBV12-4, the J call TRBJ2-6; TRBD1 matches at 7 bases. The CDR3 is made up of 18 amino acids. J gave up 2 bases and V 4 bases, and 11 bases lay outside the gene matches. Here the CDR3 DNA reads TGTGCCAGCAGTTCCCCCTGGGTAGGGGGCGCTGGGGCCAACGTCCTGACTTTC. Translating gives CASSSPWVGGAGANVLTF.

This clonotype has at least ten counts. The gene calls are TRBV7-8 and TRBJ2-2; D might be TRBD1 (6 bases). V was clipped by 5 bases and J by 7 bases, with 11 bases between them. From germline, CDR1 is SGHVS and CDR2 FQNEAQ. The length of the CDR3 is 13 residues. CDR3 sequence: CASSIGGNGELFF. The CDR3 region has the DNA TGTGCCAGCAGCATAGGGGGAAACGGGGAGCTGTTTTTT.

This chain connects TRBV2 to TRBJ2-1, with 9 nucleotides matching TRBD1. The CDR3 is 14 amino acids. CDR1 SNHLY and CDR2 FYNNEI come from the germline V gene. V trimming: 7 bases; J trimming: 5 bases; junction bases outside the gene matches: 6. The CDR3 here is CASTSGTGHNEQFF. Here the CDR3 DNA reads TGTGCCAGCACCTCCGGGACAGGGCACAATGAGCAGTTCTTC.

This rearrangement joins TRBV19 to TRBJ2-1; D gene uncertain. There are 9 residues in the CDR3. V gave up 11 bases and J gave up 10 bases, with 9 bases separating them. The germline V gene has CDR1 LNHDA and CDR2 SQIVND (reference sequence). The CDR3 is CAVGDEQFF. As DNA, the CDR3 is TGTGCCGTTGGAGACGAGCAGTTCTTC.

This clonotype was counted between two and nine times. The rearrangement joins TRBV7-9 to TRBJ1-2; the D gene is possibly TRBD1 (5 bases). CDR3 length: 12 residues. Germline V lookup: CDR1 SEHNR, CDR2 FQNEAQ (reference sequence). Trimming left V 5 bases short and J 8 bases short, with 12 bases between. The CDR3: CASSPGQGGYTF. In DNA form, the CDR3 reads TGTGCCAGCAGCCCCGGACAAGGCGGCTACACCTTC.